A single sample is the source of the 29 T cell receptor beta chains below, sequenced in a study of T cells in Graves' hyperthyroidism and ophthalmopathy. Amplified TCR beta CDR3 regions derived from RNA transcripts. First-round RT-PCR with HTBI primers amplified the TCR CDR3 region. TCRdb redid the calling of the multiplex PCR reads with MiXCR, one entry per CDR3 protein. The sample includes 450,000 to 650,000 distinct CDR3 sequences, over 12% of them seen just once. Source material: blood. Every receptor here comes from a woman younger than 35 with Graves' ophthalmopathy.

There are many counts of this clonotype. V usage is TRBV30 and J usage is TRBJ1-1, with a weak D call TRBD1 (5 bases). There are 11 residues in the CDR3. Germline V gene lookup returns CDR1 GTSNPN and CDR2 SVGIG (reference sequence). Trimming pared 5 bases from V and 7 bases from J, leaving 11 bases between. CDR3 nucleotide sequence: TGTGCCTGGGGGGGGGGGGGTGAAGCTTTCTTT. This translates into CAWGGGGEAFF.

In this sample, this clonotype turned up many times. The chain couples TRBV6-1 to TRBJ1-2, with 8 bases aligning to TRBD1. Trimming at V came to 4 bases and at J to 5 bases, leaving 9 bases not matched to a gene. The germline CDR1 and CDR2 sequences are MNHNS and SASEGT. CDR3 length: 15 residues. In nucleotides, the CDR3 is TGTGCCAGCAGTGTTCTGGCGACAGGGGCGTATGGCTACACCTTC. Protein: CASSVLATGAYGYTF.

J is TRBJ2-5 and V is TRBV6-2 or TRBV6-3; 10 nucleotides line up with TRBD2. After removal of 2 bases from V and 3 bases from J, the junction contained 3 bases not matched to a gene. CDR3 length: 15 amino acids. Germline values: CDR1 MNHEY, CDR2 SVGEGT. The CDR3 spells CASSYTSGTKETQYF. The CDR3 DNA reads TGTGCCAGCAGTTACACTAGCGGGACGAAAGAGACCCAGTACTTC.

The chain employs TRBV20-1 and TRBJ2-6; no definite D call. CDR1 DFQATT and CDR2 SNEGSKA come from the germline V gene (reference sequence). This CDR3 has 16 residues. V lost 0 bases and J lost 0, with 9 bases in between. The CDR3 coding sequence is TGCAGTGCTAGAGAGTTCGCCACCTCTGGGGCCAACGTCCTGACTTTC. It yields the protein CSAREFATSGANVLTF.

This clonotype was seen repeatedly, ten times or more. CDR3 loop: CASSPRRLRPYGYTF. The CDR3 DNA follows: TGTGCCAGCAGCCCAAGACGCCTTCGCCCCTATGGCTACACCTTC. The chain couples TRBV12-3 or TRBV12-4 to TRBJ1-2; D gene unclear. Trimming cost V 6 bases and J 4 bases, with 18 bases left between them. The CDR3 loop spans 15 amino acids.

The CDR3: CASSQGSILFYNEQFF. The CDR3 nucleotides read TGCGCCAGCAGCCAAGGTTCGATCCTATTTTACAATGAGCAGTTCTTC. V gene TRBV4-1 combines with J gene TRBJ2-1; no clear D gene. This CDR3 is 16 amino acids long. Trimming took 1 base from V and 4 from J, leaving 14 bases between them. Germline CDR1 MGHRA, CDR2 YSYEKL.

This clonotype was found many times. The chain links TRBV5-1 to TRBJ2-7; TRBD2 agrees at 13 bases. The CDR3 has 17 amino acids. The junction had 8 bases not matched to a gene; V was cut back by 0 bases and J by 5 bases. The germline CDR1 and CDR2 sequences are SGHRS and YFSETQ. DNA for the CDR3: TGCGCCAGCAGCTTGGCCCGTGGACTAGCGGGAGTCCACGAGCAGTACTTC. Residues: CASSLARGLAGVHEQYF.

This clonotype was counted ten times or more. The chain is built from TRBV3-1 and TRBJ1-4; D ambiguous. Germline V gene lookup returns CDR1 LGHDT and CDR2 YNNKEL (reference sequence). The CDR3 is 14 amino acids. Trimming removed 0 bases at V and 8 bases at J, with 10 bases between. The CDR3 loop reads CASSQDILQEKLFF. CDR3 in DNA: TGTGCCAGCAGCCAAGACATTTTACAGGAAAAACTGTTTTTT.

V and J are TRBV27 and TRBJ2-5; D is ambiguous. From germline, CDR1 is MNHEY and CDR2 SMNVEV (reference sequence). The CDR3 runs to 12 residues. V shed 4 bases and J shed 0 bases, with 3 bases lying between them. The CDR3 DNA sequence: TGTGCCAGCAGTTCAAACCAAGAGACCCAGTACTTC. It encodes CASSSNQETQYF.

This clonotype appeared a few times. The rearrangement joins TRBV6-1 to TRBJ2-4, with D possibly called TRBD1 or TRBD2 (5 bases each). V shed 6 bases and J shed 1 base, with 16 bases lying between them. This CDR3 has 16 amino acids. Per germline, CDR1 MNHNS and CDR2 SASEGT. CDR3 residues: CASRAGDGLAKNIQYF. The CDR3 DNA follows: TGTGCCAGCAGAGCTGGGGACGGTTTGGCCAAAAACATTCAGTACTTC.

The gene calls are TRBV7-6 and TRBJ2-1; D gene uncertain. V lost 1 base, J lost 4 bases, and 17 bases lay in between. Germline CDR1 and CDR2: SGHVS and FNYEAQ. This CDR3 contains 17 residues. The CDR3 nucleotides read TGTGCCAGCAGCTTAGGGTGGAAGGGCAGTTTATACAATGAGCAGTTCTTC. This encodes CASSLGWKGSLYNEQFF.

Points on this clonotype: The conserved final phenylalanine or tryptophan is absent from the CDR3, which likely points to a read error. This CDR3 reads CASSGDIDTQYS. CDR3 nucleotides: TGTGCCAGCTCAGGGGATATAGATACGCAGTATTCT. The V gene is TRBV2, the J gene TRBJ2-3; tentative D call: TRBD1 (6 bases). V lost 8 bases, J lost 5 bases, and 11 bases lay in between. This CDR3 has 12 amino acids. The germline V gene encodes CDR1 SNHLY and CDR2 FYNNEI.

The sample holds many counts of this clonotype. V usage is TRBV20-1 and J usage is TRBJ2-7; 9 positions agree with TRBD1. From germline, CDR1 is DFQATT and CDR2 SNEGSKA (reference sequence). V gave up 5 bases and J gave up 1 base; unmatched junction bases: 9. This CDR3 is 15 amino acids long. For the CDR3, the DNA is TGCAGTGCTGCCCTAGGGACAGGGTTTTCCTACGAGCAGTACTTC. Protein: CSAALGTGFSYEQYF.

The chain uses TRBV5-1 and TRBJ2-2; maybe TRBD1 (6 bases). The CDR3 runs 16 residues. The germline V and J ends were trimmed by 7 bases and 2 bases, with 18 bases remaining between them. CDR1 and CDR2 (germline): SGHRS, YFSETQ. CDR3 in amino acids: CASSGDKGVNTGELFF. In nucleotides, the CDR3 is TGCGCCAGCTCAGGAGATAAGGGGGTCAACACCGGGGAGCTGTTTTTT.

This clonotype was seen a few times. V gene TRBV5-1 combines with J gene TRBJ2-1; D not certain. V was shortened by 0 bases and J by 4 bases, with 11 bases between the two germline ends. Germline values: CDR1 SGHRS, CDR2 YFSETQ. The CDR3 length is 15 residues. Here the CDR3 DNA reads TGCGCCAGCAGCTTGGCAGATTGGAGTTACAATGAGCAGTTCTTC. Translated: CASSLADWSYNEQFF.

This clonotype showed up many times. The genes are TRBV20-1 and TRBJ2-2; D uncertain. Germline V gives CDR1 DFQATT, CDR2 SNEGSKA (reference sequence). This CDR3 comprises 13 residues. With 1 base removed from V and 1 base from J, the gap between germline ends came to 4 bases. The CDR3 sequence: CSARVWNTGELFF. As DNA, the CDR3 is TGCAGTGCTAGAGTGTGGAACACCGGGGAGCTGTTTTTT.

The V gene is TRBV28, the J gene TRBJ2-3; 8 bases are shared with TRBD2. The CDR3 is made up of 15 amino acids. Germline V CDR1 and CDR2: MDHEN, SYDVKM. V was pared by 3 bases and J by 4 bases, with 6 bases of the junction left unmatched. The CDR3 coding sequence is TGTGCCAGCAGTTTCCCCTTAGCGGGGCCAGATACGCAGTATTTT. Its translation is CASSFPLAGPDTQYF.

Ten or more counts support this clonotype. CDR3 loop: CSAFGLAGGPHRSRGEQFF. For the CDR3, the DNA is TGCAGTGCTTTCGGACTAGCGGGAGGGCCTCATCGCTCTCGGGGTGAGCAGTTCTTC. The gene calls are TRBV20-1 and TRBJ2-1, with 15 bases that match TRBD2. J was trimmed by 9 bases and V by 5 bases; bases with no gene match: 20. The CDR3 spans 19 residues. Per germline, CDR1 DFQATT and CDR2 SNEGSKA (reference sequence).

At least ten counts were recorded for this clonotype. The V and J genes are TRBV7-3 and TRBJ2-3; 8 nucleotides line up with TRBD2. Germline V gene sequence: CDR1 SGHTA, CDR2 FQGTGA. This CDR3 comprises 14 residues. The V and J ends lost 4 bases and 7 bases, in that order; junction bases with no gene match: 7. CDR3 DNA: TGTGCCAGCAGCTCCCCCCGGGGGGGGAATACGCAGTATTTT. Protein product: CASSSPRGGNTQYF.

This clonotype was counted ten times or more. The chain links TRBV27 to TRBJ2-3; 10 bases fit TRBD2. The CDR3 is 17 amino acids. Germline trimming cut 3 bases from V and 3 bases from J; bases unmatched to any gene: 9. The germline gives CDR1 MNHEY, CDR2 SMNVEV (reference sequence). CDR3 sequence: CASSLLGSGRLTDTQYF. The DNA for the CDR3 is TGTGCCAGCAGTTTGCTAGGTAGCGGGAGGTTGACAGATACGCAGTATTTT.

This clonotype was observed at least ten times. The chain joins TRBV2 to TRBJ2-7, with 11 bases identical to TRBD2. J lost 3 bases, V lost 3 bases, and 4 bases had no gene match. This CDR3 is 15 amino acids long. Germline lookup yields CDR1 SNHLY and CDR2 FYNNEI. The CDR3 here is CASSDGTSGNYEQYF. Here the CDR3 DNA reads TGTGCCAGCAGTGACGGGACTAGCGGAAACTACGAGCAGTACTTC.

This clonotype has a count of ten or more. The CDR3 DNA follows: TGTGCCAGCAGTGTACTCGGCCCGAACACTGAAGCTTTCTTT. Residues: CASSVLGPNTEAFF. This chain links TRBV27 with TRBJ1-1, with unresolved D. Trimming removed 5 bases at V and 1 base at J, with 11 bases between. The CDR3 is 14 amino acids. CDR1 and CDR2 (germline): MNHEY, SMNVEV (reference sequence).

This chain connects TRBV20-1 to TRBJ1-4; 12 nucleotides line up with TRBD1. Trimming at V came to 6 bases and at J to 1 base, leaving 12 bases not matched to a gene. Germline CDR1 is DFQATT and CDR2 is SNEGSKA (reference sequence). The CDR3 contains 18 residues. CDR3: CSAPGAGTGGLTNEKLFF. DNA for the CDR3: TGCAGTGCCCCCGGCGCCGGGACAGGGGGCTTAACTAATGAAAAACTGTTTTTT.

This clonotype was observed at least ten times. This chain links TRBV6-1 with TRBJ1-5; 7 positions match TRBD1. CDR1 MNHNS and CDR2 SASEGT come from the germline V gene. The CDR3 sequence is 13 residues long. Trimming removed 7 bases from V and 7 bases from J; junction bases left unmatched: 7. In DNA form, the CDR3 reads TGTGCCAGCAAGACAGGGCCCAGGCAGCCCCAGCATTTT. This encodes CASKTGPRQPQHF.

This clonotype was seen many times. This sequence joins TRBV11-3 and TRBJ2-4; D gene ambiguous. The CDR3 covers 16 residues. V was clipped by 5 bases and J by 2 bases, with 16 bases between them. The germline V gene encodes CDR1 SGHNT and CDR2 YENEEA. CDR3: CASSPIKGGSKNIQYF. The CDR3 bases are TGTGCCAGCAGCCCCATCAAGGGTGGCTCCAAAAACATTCAGTACTTC.

This clonotype was counted at least ten times. The chain employs TRBV24-1 and TRBJ2-7; 9 bases are shared with TRBD2. The ends lost 2 bases at V and 1 base at J; junction bases unmatched: 8. Germline lookup yields CDR1 KGHDR and CDR2 SFDVKD. The CDR3 length is 17 residues. This CDR3 reads CATSDSQEREVSYEQYF. DNA of the CDR3: TGTGCCACCAGTGATTCCCAGGAGCGGGAGGTTTCCTACGAGCAGTACTTC.

This clonotype was seen ten or more times. The chain combines TRBV9 with TRBJ1-6; TRBD1 aligns across 10 bases. The CDR3 runs 14 residues. The V and J ends lost 2 bases and 10 bases, in that order; junction bases with no gene match: 3. Germline-derived CDR1 and CDR2 are SGDLS and YYNGEE. The DNA of the CDR3 is TGTGCCAGCAGCGTGGGGACAGGGGTGTCACCCCTCCACTTT. This sequence encodes CASSVGTGVSPLHF.

This clonotype was counted ten times or more. The chain recombines TRBV18 with TRBJ2-7; 8 bases line up with TRBD1. The CDR3 extends over 14 amino acids. The ends lost 8 bases at V and 2 bases at J; junction bases unmatched: 8. Germline-derived CDR1 and CDR2 are KGHSH and LQKENI. The CDR3 loop is CASSPRQGPYEQYF. The CDR3 DNA follows: TGTGCCAGCAGTCCACGACAGGGGCCCTACGAGCAGTACTTC.

This clonotype was observed at least ten times. The chain uses TRBV28 and TRBJ2-6; the D gene is possibly TRBD1 (6 bases). Germline V CDR1 and CDR2: MDHEN, SYDVKM. The V end lost 7 bases, the J end lost 1 base, and 11 bases lay between the germline ends. This CDR3 comprises 15 residues. The DNA of the CDR3 is TGTGCCAGCAATGGGGGCCAATCTGGGGCCAACGTCCTGACTTTC. The encoded protein is CASNGGQSGANVLTF. Full variable domain (remainder filled in from reference TRBV28 and TRBJ2-6): DVKVTQSSRYLVKRTGEKVFLECVQDMDHENMFWYRQDPGLGLRLIYFSYDVKMKEKGDIPEGYSVSREKKERFSLILESASTNQTSMYLCASNGGQSGANVLTFGAGSRLTVL.